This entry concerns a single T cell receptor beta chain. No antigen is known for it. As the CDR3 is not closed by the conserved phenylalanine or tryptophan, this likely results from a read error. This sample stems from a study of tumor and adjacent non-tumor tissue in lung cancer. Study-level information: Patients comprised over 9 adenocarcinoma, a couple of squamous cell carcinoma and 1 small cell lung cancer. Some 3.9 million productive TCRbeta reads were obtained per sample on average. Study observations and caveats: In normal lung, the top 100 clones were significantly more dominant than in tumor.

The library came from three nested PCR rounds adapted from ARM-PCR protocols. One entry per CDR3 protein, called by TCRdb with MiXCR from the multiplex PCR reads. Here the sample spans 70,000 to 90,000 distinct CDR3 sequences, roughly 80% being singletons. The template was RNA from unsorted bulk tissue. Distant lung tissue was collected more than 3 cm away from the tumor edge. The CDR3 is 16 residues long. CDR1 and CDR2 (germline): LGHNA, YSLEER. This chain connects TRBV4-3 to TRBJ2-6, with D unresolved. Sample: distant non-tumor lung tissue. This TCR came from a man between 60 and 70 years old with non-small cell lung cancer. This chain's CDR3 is CVGSQEAVSGANVLTL. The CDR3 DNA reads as TGCGTCGGCAGCCAAGAGGCGGTGTCTGGGGCCAACGTCCTGACTTTA.